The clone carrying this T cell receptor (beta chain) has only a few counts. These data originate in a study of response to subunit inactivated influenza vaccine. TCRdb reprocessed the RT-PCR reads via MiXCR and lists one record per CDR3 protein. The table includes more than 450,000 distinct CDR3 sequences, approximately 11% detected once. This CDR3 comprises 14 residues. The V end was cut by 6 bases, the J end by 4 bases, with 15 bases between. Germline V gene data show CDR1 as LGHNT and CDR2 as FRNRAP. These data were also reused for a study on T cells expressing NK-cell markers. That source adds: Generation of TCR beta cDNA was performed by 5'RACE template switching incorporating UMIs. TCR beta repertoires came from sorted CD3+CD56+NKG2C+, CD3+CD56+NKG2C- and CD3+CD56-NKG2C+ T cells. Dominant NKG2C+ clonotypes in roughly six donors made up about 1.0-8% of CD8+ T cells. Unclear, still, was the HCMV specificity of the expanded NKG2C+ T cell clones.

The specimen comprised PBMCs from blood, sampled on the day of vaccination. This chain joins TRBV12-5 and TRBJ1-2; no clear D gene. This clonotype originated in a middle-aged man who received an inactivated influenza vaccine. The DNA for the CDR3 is TGTGCTAGTGGCCCGGCCTCACTTGGCTATGGCTACACCTTC. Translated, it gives CASGPASLGYGYTF.